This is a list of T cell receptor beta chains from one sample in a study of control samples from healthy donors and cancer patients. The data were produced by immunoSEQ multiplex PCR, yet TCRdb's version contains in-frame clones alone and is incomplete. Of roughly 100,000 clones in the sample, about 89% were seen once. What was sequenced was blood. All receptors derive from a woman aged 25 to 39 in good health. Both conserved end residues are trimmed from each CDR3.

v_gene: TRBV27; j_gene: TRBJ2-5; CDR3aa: ASTPTGKPGKTQY
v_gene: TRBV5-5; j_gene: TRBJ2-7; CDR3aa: ASSLVERSYEQY
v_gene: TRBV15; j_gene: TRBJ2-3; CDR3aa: ATSRDQTSGADTQY
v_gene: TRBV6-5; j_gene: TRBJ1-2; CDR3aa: ASSTRQGAIHGYT
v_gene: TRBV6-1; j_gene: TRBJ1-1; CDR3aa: ASSEWGRGGEAF
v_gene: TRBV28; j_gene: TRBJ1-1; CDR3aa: ASSPRPGFEAF
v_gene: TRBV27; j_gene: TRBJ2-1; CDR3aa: ASSLSSGRTHNEQF
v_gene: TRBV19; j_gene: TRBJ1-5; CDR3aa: ASSNRDREGLHQPQH
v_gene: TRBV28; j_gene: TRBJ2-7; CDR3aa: ASSSPLGGGHYEQY
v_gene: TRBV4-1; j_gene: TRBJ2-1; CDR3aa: ASSPIRGNYNEQF
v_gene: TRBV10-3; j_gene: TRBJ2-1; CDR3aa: AISEGGGSYNEQF
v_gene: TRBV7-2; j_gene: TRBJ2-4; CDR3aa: ASREPRPPYIQY
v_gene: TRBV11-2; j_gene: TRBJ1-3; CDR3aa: ASSTTTALSGNTIY
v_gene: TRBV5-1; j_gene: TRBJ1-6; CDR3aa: ASGGGTGNSPLH
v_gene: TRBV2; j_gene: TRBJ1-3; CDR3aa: ASPTEGIGNTIY
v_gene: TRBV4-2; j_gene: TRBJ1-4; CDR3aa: ASSQDNTGAGEKLF
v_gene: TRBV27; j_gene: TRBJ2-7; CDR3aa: ASSPLKGGRLSRGYEQY